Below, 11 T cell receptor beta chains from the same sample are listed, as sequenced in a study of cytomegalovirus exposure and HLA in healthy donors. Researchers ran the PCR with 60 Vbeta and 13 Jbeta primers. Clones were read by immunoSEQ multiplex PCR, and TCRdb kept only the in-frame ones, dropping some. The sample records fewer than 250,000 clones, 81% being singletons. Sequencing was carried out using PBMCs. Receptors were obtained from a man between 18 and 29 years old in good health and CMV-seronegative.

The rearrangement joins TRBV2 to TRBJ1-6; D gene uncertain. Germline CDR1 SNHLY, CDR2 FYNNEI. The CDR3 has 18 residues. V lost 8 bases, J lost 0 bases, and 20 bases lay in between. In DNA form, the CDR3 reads TGTGCCAGCGAGGAGGCCCCCCTCCCGTACTCCTATAATTCACCCCTCCACTTT. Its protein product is CASEEAPLPYSYNSPLHF.

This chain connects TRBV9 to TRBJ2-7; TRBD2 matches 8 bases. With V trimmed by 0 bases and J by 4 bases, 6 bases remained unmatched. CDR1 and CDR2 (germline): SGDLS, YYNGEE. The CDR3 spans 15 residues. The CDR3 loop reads CASSVDGVAGYEQYF. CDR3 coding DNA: TGTGCCAGCAGCGTAGACGGGGTAGCGGGATACGAGCAGTACTTC.

CDR3 coding DNA: TGCGCCAGCAGTGGAACCGCCGGGGGGGCTGTCAATGAGCAGTTCTTC. Its protein product is CASSGTAGGAVNEQFF. The rearrangement joins TRBV10-1 to TRBJ2-1; TRBD2 matches 8 bases. The junction had 11 bases not matched to a gene; V was cut back by 4 bases and J by 6 bases. The CDR3 sequence is 16 residues long. Germline V lookup: CDR1 WNHNN, CDR2 SYGVQD (reference sequence).

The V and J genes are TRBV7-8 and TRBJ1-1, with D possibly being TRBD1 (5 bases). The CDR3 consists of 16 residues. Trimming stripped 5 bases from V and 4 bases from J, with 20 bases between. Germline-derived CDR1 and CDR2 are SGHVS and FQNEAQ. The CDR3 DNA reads TGTGCCAGCAGCCGGCGGGACGGCAAAATGGGCACTGAAGCTTTCTTT. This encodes CASSRRDGKMGTEAFF.

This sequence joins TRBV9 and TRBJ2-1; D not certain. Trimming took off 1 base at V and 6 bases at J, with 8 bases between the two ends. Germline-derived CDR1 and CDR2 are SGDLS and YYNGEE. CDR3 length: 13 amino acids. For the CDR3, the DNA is TGTGCCAGCAGCGTATCTAGTTCCAATGAGCAGTTCTTC. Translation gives CASSVSSSNEQFF.

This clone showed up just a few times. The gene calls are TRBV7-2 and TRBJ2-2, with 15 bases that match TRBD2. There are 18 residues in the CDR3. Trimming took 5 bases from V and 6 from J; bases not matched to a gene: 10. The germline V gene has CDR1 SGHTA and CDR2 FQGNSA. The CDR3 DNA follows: TGTGCCAGCAGCCAACGAGGGACTAGCGGGGGGCTTTCCGGGGAGCTGTTTTTT. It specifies CASSQRGTSGGLSGELFF.

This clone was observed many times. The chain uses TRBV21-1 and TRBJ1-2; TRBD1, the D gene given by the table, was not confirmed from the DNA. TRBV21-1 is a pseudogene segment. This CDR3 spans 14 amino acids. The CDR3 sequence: CASSKKIRTDGYTF. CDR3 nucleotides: TGTGCCAGCAGCAAAAAAATAAGGACAGATGGCTACACCTTC.

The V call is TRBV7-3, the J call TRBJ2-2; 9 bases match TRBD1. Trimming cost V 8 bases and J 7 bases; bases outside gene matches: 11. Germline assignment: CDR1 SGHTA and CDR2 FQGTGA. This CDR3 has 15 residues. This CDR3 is CASGKRTGVDGELFF. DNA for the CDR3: TGTGCCAGCGGAAAAAGGACAGGGGTGGACGGGGAGCTGTTTTTT.

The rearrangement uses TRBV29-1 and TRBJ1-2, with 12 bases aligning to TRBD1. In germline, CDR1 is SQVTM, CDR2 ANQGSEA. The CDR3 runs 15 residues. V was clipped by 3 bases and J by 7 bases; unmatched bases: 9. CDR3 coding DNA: TGCAGCGTTGACCCCGAAGGGACAGGGGGCGTTGGCTACACCTTC. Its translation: CSVDPEGTGGVGYTF.

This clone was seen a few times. CDR3 coding DNA: TGTGCCATCAGCCCACTAGCGGGAGTCGTAGGAGATACGCAGTATTTT. The encoded protein is CAISPLAGVVGDTQYF. The V call is TRBV10-3, the J call TRBJ2-3; 11 bases fit TRBD2. The CDR3 has 16 residues. Germline V lookup: CDR1 ENHRY, CDR2 SYGVKD. J lost 5 bases, V lost 6 bases, and 10 bases had no gene match.

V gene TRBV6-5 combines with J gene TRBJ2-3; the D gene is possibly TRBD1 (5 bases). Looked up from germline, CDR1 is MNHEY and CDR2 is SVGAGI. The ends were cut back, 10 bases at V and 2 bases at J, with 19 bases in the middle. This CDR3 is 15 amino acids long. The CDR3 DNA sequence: TGTGCCACCCGGCTGGGGCAGTCATTCACAGATACGCAGTATTTT. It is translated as CATRLGQSFTDTQYF.